This TCR beta chain originates from a study of cytomegalovirus exposure and HLA in healthy donors. Study in general: The use of the same platform for the 95 to 150 validation repertoires and the 600 to 800 first-cohort repertoires was reported by a later analysis.

Profiling relied on immunoSEQ multiplex PCR, and the TCRdb table lists in-frame clones only, not all of them. The sample holds approximately 140,000 clones, approximately 87% seen once. Concerning this clone itself: Its antigen is unknown.

Study-level points and caveats: Accounts indicate the classifier identified cytomegalovirus status with strong specificity and sensitivity.

The CDR3 consists of 16 residues. The ends were cut back, 5 bases at V and 2 bases at J, with 18 bases in the middle. Germline V gene data show CDR1 as SEHNR and CDR2 as FQNEAQ (reference sequence). The chain is built from TRBV7-9 and TRBJ2-5, with D tentatively TRBD2 (6 bases). The sequencing input was PBMCs. The sequence derives from a man younger than 35 in good health and CMV-seronegative. The CDR3 coding sequence is TGTGCCAGCAGCATTCCACTAGCCCGGGTTCAAGAGACCCAGTACTTC. The encoded protein is CASSIPLARVQETQYF.